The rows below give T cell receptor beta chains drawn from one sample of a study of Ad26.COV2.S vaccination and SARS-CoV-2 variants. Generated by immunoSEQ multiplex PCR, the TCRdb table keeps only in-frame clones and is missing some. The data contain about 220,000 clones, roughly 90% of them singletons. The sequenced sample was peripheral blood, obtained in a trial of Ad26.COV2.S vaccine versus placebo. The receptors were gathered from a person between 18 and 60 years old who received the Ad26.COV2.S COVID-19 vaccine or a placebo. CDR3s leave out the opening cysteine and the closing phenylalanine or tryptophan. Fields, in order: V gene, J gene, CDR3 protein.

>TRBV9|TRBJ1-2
ASSVSGRAQGEGYT
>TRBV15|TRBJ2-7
ATSRDLASYEQY
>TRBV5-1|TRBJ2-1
ASSHTSGSRGNEQF
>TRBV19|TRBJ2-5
ASSVPTDQETQY
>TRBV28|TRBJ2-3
ASSLISSGSADTQY
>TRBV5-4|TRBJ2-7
ASSSGTAGLYEQY
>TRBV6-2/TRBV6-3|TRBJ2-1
ASSPLGLAGGNEQF
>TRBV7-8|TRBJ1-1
ASSLEGLGTEAF
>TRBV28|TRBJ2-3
ASTQGHLTDTQY
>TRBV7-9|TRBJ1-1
ASALMNTEAF
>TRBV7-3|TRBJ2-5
ASSPGQYETQY
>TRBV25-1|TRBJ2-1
ASSGRLAGSYNEQF
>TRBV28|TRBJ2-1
ASSPPGGSFYNEQF
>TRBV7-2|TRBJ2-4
ASSLARGGQNIQY
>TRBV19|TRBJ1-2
ASSMVDRGSGYT
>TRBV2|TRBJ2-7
ASTEEGGEFYEQY